This T cell receptor beta chain was captured by sequencing in a study of T cells in Graves' hyperthyroidism and ophthalmopathy. Not enrolled were patients with uncontrolled infection, other autoimmune disease, pregnancy or lactation. Researchers took RNA transcripts and amplified the TCR beta CDR3 regions from them. Carried out on the TCR CDR3, a first-round RT-PCR used the HTBI primer set. TCRdb processed the multiplex PCR reads anew with MiXCR; each CDR3 protein has one entry. The data contain around 560,000 distinct CDR3 sequences, approximately 15% of them seen just once; the ten biggest clones take up more than 15%. CDR1 and CDR2 (germline): SGHDN, FVKESK. The CDR3 length is 14 residues. The germline V and J ends were trimmed by 1 base and 10 bases, with 15 bases remaining between them.

This chain links TRBV14 with TRBJ2-3; perhaps TRBD2 as D (5 bases). Sequenced input: blood. This TCR was recovered from a woman aged 18-29 years with Graves' hyperthyroidism. The CDR3 sequence: CASSQGNWVGAQYF. The CDR3 DNA reads as TGTGCCAGCAGCCAAGGAAACTGGGTCGGGGCGCAGTATTTT.